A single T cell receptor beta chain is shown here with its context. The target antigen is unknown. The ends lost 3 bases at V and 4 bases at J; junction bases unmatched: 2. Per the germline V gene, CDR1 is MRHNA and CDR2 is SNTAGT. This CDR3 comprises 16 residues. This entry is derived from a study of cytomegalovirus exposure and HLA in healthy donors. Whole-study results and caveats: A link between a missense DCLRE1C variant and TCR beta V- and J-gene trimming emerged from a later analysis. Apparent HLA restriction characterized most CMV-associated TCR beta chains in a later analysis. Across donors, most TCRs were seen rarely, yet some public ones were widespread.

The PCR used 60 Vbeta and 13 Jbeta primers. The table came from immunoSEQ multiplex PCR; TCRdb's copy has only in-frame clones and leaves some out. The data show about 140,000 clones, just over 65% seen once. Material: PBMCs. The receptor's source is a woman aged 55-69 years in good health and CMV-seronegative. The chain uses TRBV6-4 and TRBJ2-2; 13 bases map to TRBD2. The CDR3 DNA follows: TGTGCCAGCAGTGAAACTAGCGGGGGGGCCACCGGGGAGCTGTTTTTT. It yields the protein CASSETSGGATGELFF.